Following are 11 T cell receptor beta chains from one sample sequenced in a study of blood T cell repertoires in COVID-19. Clones were read by immunoSEQ multiplex PCR, and TCRdb kept only the in-frame ones, dropping some. The sample contains about 200,000 clones, about 80% of which appear only once. The sequenced sample consisted of peripheral blood. The receptors originated from a human donor with acute or convalescent COVID-19. The donor label of this sample is uncertain.

This clone turned up a few times. The V and J genes are TRBV9 and TRBJ2-3, with 8 bases fitting TRBD2. CDR1 is SGDLS and CDR2 is YYNGEE in the germline V gene. The V segment lost 1 base and the J segment 6 bases; nucleotides outside the gene matches: 10. The CDR3 runs 16 residues. CDR3 protein: CASSVFHSGARDTQYF. The CDR3 DNA follows: TGTGCCAGCAGCGTATTCCATAGCGGGGCGCGGGATACGCAGTATTTT.

The chain is built from TRBV7-2 and TRBJ2-7; TRBD2 aligns across 9 bases. Germline V CDR1 and CDR2: SGHTA, FQGNSA. This CDR3 comprises 14 residues. The J segment lost 4 bases and the V segment lost 5 bases, leaving 6 bases of the junction unmatched. The CDR3 DNA reads TGTGCCAGCAGCGTGACTAGCGGAGATTACGAGCAGTACTTC. Amino acids: CASSVTSGDYEQYF.

Only one count was recorded for this clone. CDR3 in amino acids: CASSSPTSGGGNEQFF. As DNA, the CDR3 is TGTGCCAGCAGTTCCCCGACTAGCGGGGGGGGGAATGAGCAGTTCTTC. V is TRBV28 and J is TRBJ2-1; TRBD2 matches 14 bases. The CDR3 runs 16 residues. Germline-derived CDR1 and CDR2 are MDHEN and SYDVKM. V shed 4 bases, J shed 7 bases, and the junction held 6 bases outside the gene matches.

This clone showed up just a few times. The rearrangement links TRBV6-2 or TRBV6-3 to TRBJ1-1; the D gene is possibly TRBD1 (5 bases). CDR1 is MNHEY, CDR2 SVGEGT, per germline. This CDR3 has 17 amino acids. V was clipped by 0 bases and J by 0 bases, with 14 bases between them. The CDR3 region is CASSYSGQGFMNTEAFF. The CDR3 nucleotides are TGTGCCAGCAGTTACTCGGGGCAGGGTTTTATGAACACTGAAGCTTTCTTT.

The J gene is TRBJ2-3, the V gene TRBV20-1, with D possibly matching TRBD2 (7 bases). The CDR3 contains 15 residues. V was clipped by 3 bases and J by 3 bases, with 16 bases between them. CDR1 DFQATT and CDR2 SNEGSKA come from the germline V gene (reference sequence). The CDR3 sequence: CSASLQGGTTDTQYF. CDR3 DNA sequence: TGCAGTGCTAGTTTACAGGGAGGGACGACAGATACGCAGTATTTT.

V gene TRBV9 combines with J gene TRBJ1-2, with 9 bases aligning to TRBD1. The CDR3 is made up of 14 amino acids. The germline CDR1 and CDR2 sequences are SGDLS and YYNGEE. V gave up 3 bases and J gave up 4 bases; unmatched junction bases: 4. The CDR3 nucleotides are TGTGCCAGCAGCGGCATGACAGGGGGCTATGGCTACACCTTC. Translation gives CASSGMTGGYGYTF. Full variable domain (missing parts from reference TRBV9 and TRBJ1-2): DSGVTQTPKHLITATGQRVTLRCSPRSGDLSVYWYQQSLDQGLQFLIQYYNGEERAKGNILERFSAQQFPDLHSELNLSSLELGDSALYFCASSGMTGGYGYTFGSGTRLTVV.

The rearrangement joins TRBV11-2 to TRBJ1-1, with a weak D call TRBD1 (5 bases). The V end lost 1 base, the J end lost 11 bases, and 14 bases lay between the germline ends. In germline, CDR1 is SGHAT, CDR2 FQNNGV. The CDR3 consists of 13 residues. The CDR3 loop is CASSLGTKIEAFF. The CDR3 DNA reads as TGTGCCAGCAGCTTAGGGACAAAAATCGAGGCTTTCTTT.

This clone has a single count. V is TRBV5-4 and J is TRBJ2-5; a possible D gene is TRBD1 (6 bases). CDR3 length equals 15 residues. Trimming shortened V by 0 bases and J by 1 base, and 10 bases separated the two germline ends. CDR1 and CDR2 from the germline V gene are SGHNT and YYREEE (reference sequence). CDR3 sequence (DNA): TGTGCCAGCAGCTTGGCCATGACAGGCCAAGAGACCCAGTACTTC. Amino acids: CASSLAMTGQETQYF.

The CDR3 reads CASSQTGTAQHF. CDR3 sequence (DNA): TGTGCCAGCAGCCAAACAGGCACCGCCCAGCATTTT. The chain is built from TRBV3-1 (or the pseudogene TRBV3-2) and TRBJ1-5, with D possibly matching TRBD1 (5 bases). The CDR3 runs 12 residues. CDR1 and CDR2 (germline): LGHDT, YNNKEL (reference sequence). With 2 bases removed from V and 11 bases from J, the gap between germline ends came to 10 bases.

The rearrangement joins TRBV7-3 to TRBJ2-1, with 8 nucleotides matching TRBD2. The CDR3 runs to 16 residues. Germline V gene lookup returns CDR1 SGHTA and CDR2 FQGTGA. V trimming: 0 bases; J trimming: 8 bases; junction bases outside the gene matches: 9. The CDR3 here is CASSLTLAGRGYEQFF. As DNA, the CDR3 is TGTGCCAGCAGCTTAACGTTAGCGGGGAGAGGGTATGAGCAGTTCTTC.

The chain is built from TRBV30 and TRBJ1-5; D ambiguous. There are 13 residues in the CDR3. Trimming left V 5 bases short and J 10 bases short, with 18 bases between. The germline V gene encodes CDR1 GTSNPN and CDR2 SVGIG (reference sequence). CDR3 protein: CAWDKGVGHPQHF. CDR3 nucleotides: TGTGCCTGGGACAAGGGAGTAGGGCACCCCCAGCATTTT.